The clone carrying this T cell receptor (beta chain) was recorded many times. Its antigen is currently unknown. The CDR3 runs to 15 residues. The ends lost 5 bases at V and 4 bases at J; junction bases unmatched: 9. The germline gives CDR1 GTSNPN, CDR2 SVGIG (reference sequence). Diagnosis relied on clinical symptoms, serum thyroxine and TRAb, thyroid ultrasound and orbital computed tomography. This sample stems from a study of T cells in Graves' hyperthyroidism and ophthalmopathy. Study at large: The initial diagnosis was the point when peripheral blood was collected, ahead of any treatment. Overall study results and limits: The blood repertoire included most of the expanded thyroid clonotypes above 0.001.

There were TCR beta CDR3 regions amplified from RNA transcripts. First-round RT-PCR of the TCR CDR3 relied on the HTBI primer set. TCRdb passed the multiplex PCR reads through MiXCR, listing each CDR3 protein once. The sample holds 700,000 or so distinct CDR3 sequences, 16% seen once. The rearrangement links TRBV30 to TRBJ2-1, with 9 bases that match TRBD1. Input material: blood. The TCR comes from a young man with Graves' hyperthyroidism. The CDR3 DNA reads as TGTGCCTGGGCGCGGGGTGGACAGGGGTACAATGAGCAGTTCTTC. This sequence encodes CAWARGGQGYNEQFF.